This TCR beta chain was obtained from a study of regulatory T cells in long-lasting Graves disease. Building the TCR beta libraries relied on iRepertoire HTBI primers, and CDR3 regions underwent Arm-PCR. Using its own MiXCR run on the multiplex PCR reads, TCRdb lists one record per CDR3 protein. The table includes more than 650,000 distinct CDR3 sequences, 25% to 35% detected once. Described time point: persistent/refractory GD, antithyroid drugs over 5 years with positive TRAb. Researchers made the TCR library from RNA that was extracted from PBMCs. This clonotype showed up just a few times. V was trimmed by 6 bases and J by 0 bases, leaving 12 bases between them. The CDR3 spans 13 residues. Looked up from germline, CDR1 is DFQATT and CDR2 is SNEGSKA (reference sequence).

Sequenced here: peripheral blood mononuclear cells (PBMCs), sampled when the disease was refractory, from a patient treated with antithyroid drugs. The rearrangement links TRBV20-1 to TRBJ2-7; possible D gene TRBD2, 5 bases. The receptor's source is a female donor with Graves disease. CDR3 region: CSAPARDSYEQYF. For the CDR3, the DNA is TGCAGTGCCCCAGCGAGGGACTCCTACGAGCAGTACTTC.